This T cell receptor beta chain derives from a study of tumor and adjacent non-tumor tissue in lung cancer. Study-wide points: Tumor repertoires had a smaller top 100 clone share than normal lung. Significantly higher TCR diversity was found in tumor than normal lung.

Details on this clonotype: What it binds is not known. One end of the junction varies from germline; a read error may be responsible.

The CDR3 covers 17 residues. Germline V gene sequence: CDR1 MNHNY, CDR2 SVGAGI (reference sequence). This sample's RNA came from whole unsorted tissue. This non-tumor lung sample came from over 3 cm beyond the tumor edge. TCRbeta libraries were built with three rounds of nested PCR, modified from ARM-PCR. One entry per CDR3 protein, called by TCRdb with MiXCR from the multiplex PCR reads. The sample contains over 80,000 distinct CDR3 sequences, less than 85% of which appear only once. This clonotype was sampled from a man aged 60 to 69 with small cell lung cancer. The chain employs TRBV6-6 and TRBJ2-2; 12 nucleotides agree with TRBD2. The sequenced sample consisted of distant non-tumor lung tissue. CDR3 DNA sequence: TGTGCCGGCAGTCCAAGACTAGCGGGAGTCGACACCGGGGAGCTGTTTTTT. It yields the protein CAGSPRLAGVDTGELFF.